These 27 T cell receptor beta chains originate from one sample sequenced in a study of blood T cells in healthy people across ages. Then a second PCR, running roughly 7 to 11 cycles, was carried out with a sample-barcoded 5' primer and a J-beta primer mix. In TCRdb, the 5' RACE reads were re-called with MiXCR into one record per CDR3 protein. The sample includes some 1.5 million distinct CDR3 sequences, roughly 27% of them seen just once. Material for sequencing was blood. These receptors all come from a woman in her 30s in good health.

Worth noting for this clonotype: This CDR3 is missing its conserved last phenylalanine or tryptophan, likely due to a read error. The V gene is TRBV20-1, the J gene TRBJ2-5, with 7 bases identical to TRBD2. The CDR3 length is 14 residues. The germline CDR1 and CDR2 sequences are DFQATT and SNEGSKA (reference sequence). Unmatched junction bases numbered 17, after V lost 5 bases and J lost 11 bases. The CDR3 DNA sequence: TGCAGTGCTTCTCGACTAGCAGCGCCGTGGGAGCAGTACCTC. Translation: CSASRLAAPWEQYL.

This clonotype has a handful of counts. This chain joins TRBV3-1 and TRBJ2-1, with 7 bases fitting TRBD1. Looked up from germline, CDR1 is LGHDT and CDR2 is YNNKEL (reference sequence). The junction had 13 bases not matched to a gene; V was cut back by 4 bases and J by 7 bases. There are 16 residues in the CDR3. This CDR3 reads CASSPLTQGRGNEQFF. The CDR3 DNA reads as TGTGCCAGCAGCCCCCTGACACAGGGGCGCGGGAATGAGCAGTTCTTC.

The rearrangement uses TRBV10-3 and TRBJ1-1; D might be TRBD1 (5 bases). Per the germline V gene, CDR1 is ENHRY and CDR2 is SYGVKD. The CDR3 is 17 amino acids. V lost 2 bases and J 3 bases, leaving 19 bases between the germline ends. The DNA for the CDR3 is TGTGCCATCAGTGAGGATGGGCGGAGATCAGGGTACACTGAAGCTTTCTTT. This sequence encodes CAISEDGRRSGYTEAFF.

This clonotype was detected a few times. This chain links TRBV9 with TRBJ2-3; D is possibly TRBD2 (6 bases). This CDR3 has 17 amino acids. The germline V gene has CDR1 SGDLS and CDR2 YYNGEE. The V end was cut by 0 bases, the J end by 0 bases, with 14 bases between. CDR3 loop: CASSVAGDPGSTDTQYF. The CDR3 DNA is TGTGCCAGCAGCGTAGCGGGAGATCCTGGAAGCACAGATACGCAGTATTTT.

The sample holds a few counts of this clonotype. The rearrangement uses TRBV29-1 and TRBJ2-3; D not certain. This CDR3 contains 10 residues. Trimming took off 7 bases at V and 3 bases at J, with 5 bases between the two ends. Per germline, CDR1 SQVTM and CDR2 ANQGSEA. CDR3 nucleotide sequence: TGCAGCGCCAAAACAGATACGCAGTATTTT. Translating it yields CSAKTDTQYF.

V gene TRBV12-3 or TRBV12-4 combines with J gene TRBJ2-3; no firm D call. The CDR3 contains 12 residues. V was clipped by 7 bases and J by 6 bases, with 11 bases between them. CDR3 region: CASKEGRDTQYF. The CDR3 DNA sequence: TGTGCCAGCAAGGAAGGACGGGATACGCAGTATTTT.

This clonotype has only a few counts. This chain connects TRBV5-1 to TRBJ2-3, with D possibly TRBD1 on 5 matching bases. The germline V gene encodes CDR1 SGHRS and CDR2 YFSETQ. This CDR3 is 15 amino acids long. V was cut by 1 base and J by 5 bases, with 14 bases left in between. The CDR3 spells CASSLQDGRGDTQYF. CDR3 DNA: TGCGCCAGCAGCTTGCAGGACGGAAGGGGAGATACGCAGTATTTT.

This clonotype was counted ten times or more. The chain has TRBV14 and TRBJ1-2, with unresolved D. Trimming took off 4 bases at V and 6 bases at J, with 15 bases between the two ends. This CDR3 has 14 residues. Germline assignment: CDR1 SGHDN and CDR2 FVKESK. CDR3 sequence: CASSLYHLGHGYTF. CDR3 nucleotide sequence: TGTGCCAGCAGCCTTTACCATCTAGGCCATGGCTACACCTTC. The full variable domain, rest sourced from reference TRBV14 and TRBJ1-2, is EAGVTQFPSHSVIEKGQTVTLRCDPISGHDNLYWYRRVMGKEIKFLLHFVKESKQDESGMPNNRFLAERTGGTYSTLKVQPAELEDSGVYFCASSLYHLGHGYTFGSGTRLTVV.

The rearrangement uses TRBV20-1 and TRBJ1-4, with D possibly matching TRBD1 (6 bases). CDR1 is DFQATT and CDR2 is SNEGSKA in the germline V gene (reference sequence). CDR3 length: 15 amino acids. V lost 3 bases and J lost 3, with 14 bases in between. The CDR3 nucleotides read TGCAGTGCTAGCCGGGGGGCTGTAGCTAATGAAAAACTGTTTTTT. Residues: CSASRGAVANEKLFF.

This chain uses TRBV28 with TRBJ1-1; 11 nucleotides match TRBD1. This CDR3 contains 15 residues. The J segment lost 4 bases and the V segment lost 5 bases, leaving 6 bases of the junction unmatched. Germline V gives CDR1 MDHEN, CDR2 SYDVKM. The CDR3 nucleotides read TGTGCCAGCAGTACGTCCGGGACAGGGGGCACTGAAGCTTTCTTT. Protein product: CASSTSGTGGTEAFF.

This clonotype was seen repeatedly, ten times or more. The rearrangement joins TRBV20-1 to TRBJ2-3; D may be TRBD2 (6 bases). The germline gives CDR1 DFQATT, CDR2 SNEGSKA (reference sequence). V lost 3 bases and J 2 bases, leaving 12 bases between the germline ends. This CDR3 comprises 14 residues. The CDR3 here is CSASGSGDTDTQYF. DNA for the CDR3: TGCAGTGCTAGCGGGAGCGGAGACACAGATACGCAGTATTTT.

The CDR3 here is CASSYLSGRPYEQYF. In DNA form, the CDR3 reads TGTGCCAGCAGTTACTTGAGCGGGAGGCCCTACGAGCAGTACTTC. V gene TRBV6-2 or TRBV6-3 combines with J gene TRBJ2-7; 9 bases fit TRBD2. Per germline, CDR1 MNHEY and CDR2 SVGEGT. J lost 2 bases, V lost 1 base, and 3 bases had no gene match. The length of the CDR3 is 15 residues.

This clonotype was observed a handful of times. The chain employs TRBV20-1 and TRBJ1-1; D not certain. The CDR3 length is 15 residues. V lost 0 bases, J lost 0 bases, and 11 bases lay in between. The germline V gene has CDR1 DFQATT and CDR2 SNEGSKA (reference sequence). The CDR3 DNA is TGCAGTGCTAGAGATATAGGCAGGCTGAACACTGAAGCTTTCTTT. It encodes CSARDIGRLNTEAFF.

The rearrangement links TRBV2 to TRBJ2-7, with a possible D match to TRBD1 (6 bases). CDR1 SNHLY and CDR2 FYNNEI come from the germline V gene. CDR3 length equals 14 residues. V was clipped by 6 bases and J by 7 bases, with 19 bases between them. The CDR3 protein is CASRAQGMTGEQYF. The CDR3 DNA reads as TGTGCCAGCAGGGCACAGGGAATGACGGGAGAGCAGTACTTC. Drawing the rest from reference TRBV2 and TRBJ2-7, the complete variable domain is EPEVTQTPSHQVTQMGQEVILRCVPISNHLYFYWYRQILGQKVEFLVSFYNNEISEKSEIFDDQFSVERPDGSNFTLKIRSTKLEDSAMYFCASRAQGMTGEQYFGPGTRLTVT.

The CDR3 nucleotides are TGCGCCAGCAGCCATCAACAGGGGGCTCGCCTCTATGGCTACACCTTC. Amino acid sequence: CASSHQQGARLYGYTF. The rearrangement joins TRBV4-3 to TRBJ1-2; the match to TRBD1 covers 9 bases. The CDR3 is made up of 16 amino acids. V was pared by 3 bases and J by 4 bases, with 9 bases of the junction left unmatched. Per germline, CDR1 LGHNA and CDR2 YSLEER.

The chain joins TRBV5-5 to TRBJ2-6, with D perhaps matching TRBD2 (6 bases). CDR1 SGHKS and CDR2 YYEKEE come from the germline V gene (reference sequence). The CDR3 contains 15 residues. The germline V and J ends were trimmed by 0 bases and 4 bases, with 8 bases remaining between them. CDR3 nucleotides: TGTGCCAGCAGCTTGGCGGGGAGGGGGGCCAACGTCCTGACTTTC. It codes for CASSLAGRGANVLTF.

The chain recombines TRBV7-3 with TRBJ2-1; 10 bases line up with TRBD2. The germline V gene has CDR1 SGHTA and CDR2 FQGTGA. The trim removed 5 bases at V and 1 base at J, leaving 11 bases unmatched. This CDR3 is 18 amino acids long. This CDR3 is CASSPRAGGYSSYNEQFF. CDR3 in DNA: TGTGCCAGCAGCCCGAGAGCGGGGGGGTACTCATCCTACAATGAGCAGTTCTTC.

The table lists this clonotype with a few counts. The chain links TRBV3-1 to TRBJ2-3; TRBD1 matches at 10 bases. V was pared by 4 bases and J by 0 bases, with 10 bases of the junction left unmatched. This CDR3 contains 18 residues. CDR1 and CDR2 from the germline V gene are LGHDT and YNNKEL (reference sequence). CDR3 region: CASSLGQGTLTSTDTQYF. The DNA for the CDR3 is TGTGCCAGCAGCCTGGGACAGGGGACTCTAACTAGCACAGATACGCAGTATTTT.

This chain uses TRBV30 with TRBJ2-5; D is uncertain. CDR3 length: 14 amino acids. Germline loops: CDR1 GTSNPN, CDR2 SVGIG (reference sequence). Trimming shortened V by 3 bases and J by 2 bases, and 13 bases separated the two germline ends. The CDR3 nucleotides read TGTGCCTGGAGGAAGAGGACCAGACAAGAGACCCAGTACTTC. Protein product: CAWRKRTRQETQYF.

The rearrangement links TRBV10-3 to TRBJ2-5; no reliable D call. Germline V gene data show CDR1 as ENHRY and CDR2 as SYGVKD. V dropped 0 bases and J dropped 7 bases, with 6 bases sitting between them. CDR3 length: 12 amino acids. The CDR3 DNA is TGTGCCATCAGTGAGTCAGTAGGGACCCAGTACTTC. It encodes CAISESVGTQYF.

The chain has TRBV7-9 and TRBJ2-2; TRBD2 agrees at 9 bases. The V segment lost 5 bases and the J segment 3 bases; nucleotides outside the gene matches: 4. The CDR3 extends over 15 amino acids. Germline assignment: CDR1 SEHNR and CDR2 FQNEAQ (reference sequence). DNA for the CDR3: TGTGCCAGCAGCCAGACTAGCGGTCACACCGGGGAGCTGTTTTTT. Protein sequence: CASSQTSGHTGELFF. The variable domain in full, completed from reference TRBV7-9 and TRBJ2-2, reads DTGVSQNPRHKITKRGQNVTFRCDPISEHNRLYWYRQTLGQGPEFLTYFQNEAQLEKSRLLSDRFSAERPKGSFSTLEIQRTEQGDSAMYLCASSQTSGHTGELFFGEGSRLTVL.

This clonotype was observed at least ten times. This sequence joins TRBV12-3 or TRBV12-4 and TRBJ2-7, with a weak D call TRBD1 (6 bases). The germline V and J ends were trimmed by 5 bases and 6 bases, with 17 bases remaining between them. CDR3 length: 14 amino acids. CDR3 bases: TGTGCCAGCAGTCAGTCCGGGACAAAGGTCGAGCAGTACTTC. Its protein product is CASSQSGTKVEQYF.

Only a few counts were recorded for this clonotype. This rearrangement joins TRBV12-3 or TRBV12-4 to TRBJ1-6; the D is unclear. V lost 1 base to trimming and J lost 11 bases, with 12 bases between them. The CDR3 runs 14 residues. The CDR3 loop reads CASSLVLGRPPLHF. The CDR3 nucleotides are TGTGCCAGCAGTTTAGTACTTGGACGTCCACCCCTCCACTTT.

The chain uses TRBV4-1 and TRBJ1-1; 9 positions match TRBD1. Per the germline V gene, CDR1 is MGHRA and CDR2 is YSYEKL. Unmatched junction bases numbered 15, after V lost 0 bases and J lost 4 bases. The CDR3 has 19 residues. The CDR3 DNA follows: TGCGCCAGCAGCCAAGAGATGGGCGGGACAGGGCTAAGAGGCACTGAAGCTTTCTTT. It encodes CASSQEMGGTGLRGTEAFF.

This clonotype appeared many times. The chain has TRBV7-6 and TRBJ2-1; unclear D gene. The V gene lost 1 base and the J gene lost 10 bases, with 11 bases spanning the gap. This CDR3 comprises 13 residues. In germline, CDR1 is SGHVS, CDR2 FNYEAQ. The CDR3 coding sequence is TGTGCCAGCAGCTTAGTCCGGCAAGAAGAGCAGTTCTTC. It yields the protein CASSLVRQEEQFF.

Notes on this clonotype: One end of the junction fails to match germline, which may point to a read error. The V gene is TRBV5-1, the J gene TRBJ2-1; TRBD1 might be the D (5 bases). Germline V gene sequence: CDR1 SGHRS, CDR2 YFSETQ. The CDR3 is 13 amino acids. The CDR3 protein is CASSLGTTNEQVF. The CDR3, as DNA: TGCGCCAGCAGCTTGGGGACAACGAATGAGCAGGTCTTC.

This clonotype was seen only a few times. The chain carries TRBV6-1 and TRBJ2-1, with 10 bases fitting TRBD2. Germline V lookup: CDR1 MNHNS, CDR2 SASEGT. The trim removed 6 bases at V and 5 bases at J, leaving 7 bases unmatched. The CDR3 totals 15 residues. CDR3 amino acids: CASRMVAGGDNEQFF. CDR3 DNA sequence: TGTGCCAGCAGGATGGTAGCGGGGGGAGACAATGAGCAGTTCTTC.